The next 26 T cell receptor beta chains were all read from a single sample in a study of cytomegalovirus exposure and HLA in healthy donors. The PCR contained 60 Vbeta and 13 Jbeta primers. Here immunoSEQ multiplex PCR was the method, and the copy in TCRdb shows in-frame clones only, minus some. The sample holds about 130,000 clones; approximately 71% are singletons and the top ten take roughly 2%. Sequencing was done on a sample of PBMCs. The receptors come from a man aged 25 to 40 in good health and CMV-seronegative.

This clone appeared a single time. CDR3 DNA sequence: TGTGCCAGCAGGTTGGTTAGCGGGCCCTACGAGCAGTACTTC. It specifies CASRLVSGPYEQYF. The chain joins TRBV6-1 to TRBJ2-7; 7 nucleotides match TRBD2. CDR3 size: 14 residues. Germline V gene sequence: CDR1 MNHNS, CDR2 SASEGT. The junction had 7 bases not matched to a gene; V was cut back by 6 bases and J by 2 bases.

This clone has only one observation. V usage is TRBV5-1 and J usage is TRBJ2-5, with D unclear. Germline V gene lookup returns CDR1 SGHRS and CDR2 YFSETQ. This CDR3 has 15 residues. Trimming removed 6 bases at V and 1 base at J, with 16 bases between. The CDR3 DNA follows: TGCGCCAGCACCCTCGGCGCGGAGCCCCAAGAGACCCAGTACTTC. It translates to CASTLGAEPQETQYF.

J is TRBJ1-5 and V is TRBV16; D is undetermined. The V end lost 4 bases, the J end lost 4 bases, and 11 bases lay between the germline ends. CDR1 and CDR2 (germline): KGHSY, FQNENV. The CDR3 loop spans 14 amino acids. The CDR3 DNA is TGTGCCAGCAGCCCCGTCGGAGGGAATCAGCCCCAGCATTTT. This codes for CASSPVGGNQPQHF.

In this sample, this clone turned up once. V and J are TRBV19 and TRBJ2-7, with D perhaps matching TRBD1 (5 bases). Germline-derived CDR1 and CDR2 are LNHDA and SQIVND (reference sequence). The CDR3 runs 14 residues. Deletions cut 3 bases from V and 7 bases from J, with 16 bases between. CDR3 nucleotide sequence: TGTGCCAGTAGTATCTGGGGCCGCCCCTGGGAGCAGTACTTC. The encoded protein is CASSIWGRPWEQYF.

CDR3 in amino acids: CASSMWTGREEQYF. As DNA, the CDR3 is TGTGCCAGTAGTATGTGGACAGGCCGTGAGGAGCAGTACTTC. The rearrangement joins TRBV19 to TRBJ2-7, with 7 nucleotides matching TRBD1. The CDR3 covers 14 residues. Germline V gives CDR1 LNHDA, CDR2 SQIVND (reference sequence). Trimming at V came to 3 bases and at J to 7 bases, leaving 9 bases not matched to a gene. Full variable domain (rest looked up from reference TRBV19 and TRBJ2-7): DGGITQSPKYLFRKEGQNVTLSCEQNLNHDAMYWYRQDPGQGLRLIYYSQIVNDFQKGDIAEGYSVSREKKESFPLTVTSAQKNPTAFYLCASSMWTGREEQYFGPGTRLTVT.

The chain joins TRBV6-1 to TRBJ1-3; a possible D gene is TRBD1 (6 bases). This CDR3 spans 12 amino acids. CDR1 and CDR2 from the germline V gene are MNHNS and SASEGT. Trimming shortened V by 11 bases and J by 7 bases, and 15 bases separated the two germline ends. The CDR3 protein is CAPRGGRNTIYF. As DNA, the CDR3 is TGTGCCCCCCGCGGGGGGCGGAACACCATATATTTT.

The chain uses TRBV7-2 and TRBJ2-1, with TRBD2 matching over 7 bases. Germline V lookup: CDR1 SGHTA, CDR2 FQGNSA. V lost 5 bases, J lost 7 bases, and 11 bases stayed unmatched. The CDR3 runs to 15 residues. The CDR3 DNA is TGTGCCAGCAGCCTATTGCGCGGGAGCAATAATGAGCAGTTCTTC. Its protein product is CASSLLRGSNNEQFF.

The chain links TRBV18 to TRBJ2-1, with 8 bases that match TRBD1. J was trimmed by 3 bases and V by 1 base; bases with no gene match: 8. Germline V CDR1 and CDR2: KGHSH, LQKENI. There are 17 residues in the CDR3. In nucleotides, the CDR3 is TGTGCCAGCTCACCACGGAACAGGGGGTTGATCTACAATGAGCAGTTCTTC. It codes for CASSPRNRGLIYNEQFF.

This chain joins TRBV23-1 and TRBJ1-2; 8 bases agree with TRBD1. TRBV23-1 is an ORF; its function is uncertain. V was clipped by 4 bases and J by 7 bases; unmatched bases: 14. The CDR3 length is 16 residues. Here the CDR3 reads CASSLQGDYGGCGYTF. The CDR3 DNA follows: TGCGCCAGCAGTCTACAGGGGGATTACGGCGGGTGTGGCTACACCTTC.

Of note for this clone: Germline is not matched at one junction end, which may reflect a read error. The chain joins TRBV5-6 to TRBJ2-7; perhaps TRBD2 as D (5 bases). The CDR3 is 17 residues long. Per the germline V gene, CDR1 is SGHDT and CDR2 is YYEEEE. CDR3 nucleotides: TGTGCCAGCAGCGGAGTCGGGATACACCGTCGGTCCTCCGAGCAGTACTTC. This codes for CASSGVGIHRRSSEQYF.

The chain joins TRBV27 to TRBJ1-1, with a possible D match to TRBD1 (5 bases). From germline, CDR1 is MNHEY and CDR2 SMNVEV (reference sequence). This CDR3 has 13 amino acids. V was shortened by 6 bases and J by 1 base, with 9 bases between the two germline ends. The CDR3 loop is CASSARGNTEAFF. CDR3 bases: TGTGCCAGCAGCGCAAGGGGGAACACTGAAGCTTTCTTT.

This clone came up a few times. The CDR3 loop is CASADSRTGELFF. The CDR3 nucleotides read TGTGCCAGCGCGGACAGTAGAACCGGGGAGCTGTTTTTT. The V gene is TRBV5-4, the J gene TRBJ2-2, with D possibly being TRBD1 (6 bases). V was clipped by 7 bases and J by 5 bases, with 12 bases between them. Germline V gene data show CDR1 as SGHNT and CDR2 as YYREEE (reference sequence). The CDR3 contains 13 residues.

V usage is TRBV2 and J usage is TRBJ2-7, with D perhaps TRBD1 (5 bases). Per germline, CDR1 SNHLY and CDR2 FYNNEI. V lost 6 bases and J 12 bases, leaving 18 bases between the germline ends. CDR3 length: 12 amino acids. CDR3 residues: CASSPGQGRRYF. For the CDR3, the DNA is TGTGCCAGCAGCCCCGGGCAGGGCAGACGGTACTTC.

This clone was found a few times. CDR3 loop: CASSQVSRTGNYGYTF. Written as DNA, the CDR3 is TGTGCCAGCAGCCAAGTCAGCAGGACAGGGAACTATGGCTACACCTTC. V and J are TRBV4-2 and TRBJ1-2; 8 bases are a match to TRBD1. After removal of 1 base from V and 2 bases from J, the junction contained 6 bases not matched to a gene. The length of the CDR3 is 16 residues. CDR1 and CDR2 (germline): LGHNA, YNFKEQ.

The J gene is TRBJ2-7, the V gene TRBV27; D unresolved. Per the germline V gene, CDR1 is MNHEY and CDR2 is SMNVEV (reference sequence). The CDR3 is 14 residues long. V lost 5 bases and J 0 bases, leaving 11 bases between the germline ends. Written as DNA, the CDR3 is TGTGCCAGCAGTCCGTCGGCTAGCTCCTACGAGCAGTACTTC. Translated: CASSPSASSYEQYF.

This chain connects TRBV2 to TRBJ2-5; 11 bases map to TRBD1. V shed 6 bases, J shed 2 bases, and the junction held 5 bases outside the gene matches. This CDR3 region has 15 residues. Germline CDR1 SNHLY, CDR2 FYNNEI. The CDR3 is CASRWGTGGQETQYF. The CDR3 region has the DNA TGTGCCAGCAGATGGGGGACAGGGGGACAAGAGACCCAGTACTTC.

The chain combines TRBV19 with TRBJ2-1; 15 nucleotides match TRBD2. The V segment lost 6 bases and the J segment 7 bases; nucleotides outside the gene matches: 10. The CDR3 consists of 17 residues. Germline loops: CDR1 LNHDA, CDR2 SQIVND (reference sequence). In DNA, the CDR3 is TGTGCCAGTAGGAAACCCGGACTAGCGGGAGGGGAAAATGAGCAGTTCTTC. Amino acids: CASRKPGLAGGENEQFF.

The chain joins TRBV6-1 to TRBJ2-1, with 11 bases aligning to TRBD2. The CDR3 contains 15 residues. Germline lookup yields CDR1 MNHNS and CDR2 SASEGT. V shed 5 bases, J shed 4 bases, and the junction held 4 bases outside the gene matches. CDR3 region: CASSPTSGEYNEQFF. The DNA of the CDR3 is TGTGCCAGCAGTCCGACTAGCGGGGAATACAATGAGCAGTTCTTC.

Comment on this clone: At the DNA level, this CDR3 is encoded by other sequences in the same sample as well. The gene calls are TRBV18 and TRBJ2-7; D gene ambiguous. V was pared by 2 bases and J by 2 bases, with 10 bases between. The CDR3 is made up of 14 amino acids. Germline CDR1 and CDR2: KGHSH and LQKENI. CDR3 residues: CASSPSNGAYEQYF. The CDR3, as DNA: TGTGCCAGCTCACCAAGCAACGGAGCCTACGAGCAGTACTTC.

This clone appeared a few times. The chain carries TRBV5-1 and TRBJ1-1; no clear D gene. CDR1 is SGHRS, CDR2 YFSETQ, per germline. V shed 1 base and J shed 6 bases, with 16 bases lying between them. The CDR3 spans 15 residues. CDR3 nucleotides: TGCGCCAGCAGCTTGATCGGGTTCCCTTCGGCTGAAGCTTTCTTT. Its translation is CASSLIGFPSAEAFF.

The CDR3 sequence is CASSLAEKPYNEQFF. In DNA, the CDR3 is TGTGCCAGCAGCTTAGCGGAGAAGCCCTACAATGAGCAGTTCTTC. The chain couples TRBV7-9 to TRBJ2-1; D remains unclear. Deletions cut 0 bases from V and 2 bases from J, with 8 bases between. Germline loops: CDR1 SEHNR, CDR2 FQNEAQ (reference sequence). The CDR3 has 15 amino acids.

The CDR3 DNA is TGTGCCAGTAGTATAGCGGGGTTCCCCTACAATGAGCAGTTCTTC. Translated: CASSIAGFPYNEQFF. This chain joins TRBV19 and TRBJ2-1; the D gene is possibly TRBD2 (5 bases). V dropped 1 base and J dropped 2 bases, with 9 bases sitting between them. Germline CDR1 reads LNHDA; CDR2 reads SQIVND (reference sequence). The CDR3 is made up of 15 amino acids. Full variable domain (missing parts from reference TRBV19 and TRBJ2-1): DGGITQSPKYLFRKEGQNVTLSCEQNLNHDAMYWYRQDPGQGLRLIYYSQIVNDFQKGDIAEGYSVSREKKESFPLTVTSAQKNPTAFYLCASSIAGFPYNEQFFGPGTRLTVL.

This clone was recorded a few times. This chain links TRBV6-5 with TRBJ1-4, with a possible D match to TRBD1 (5 bases). There are 14 residues in the CDR3. Trimming pared 8 bases from V and 8 bases from J, leaving 18 bases between. Germline-derived CDR1 and CDR2 are MNHEY and SVGAGI. CDR3 sequence (DNA): TGTGCCAGCCGGGGGGAGGGGTTTTCCGAAAAACTGTTTTTT. Translating it yields CASRGEGFSEKLFF.

The gene calls are TRBV19 and TRBJ2-4; TRBD2 might be the D (5 bases). Between the trimmed V and J ends, which lost 5 bases and 0 bases, there was a span of 14 bases. The germline CDR1 and CDR2 sequences are LNHDA and SQIVND (reference sequence). The CDR3 spans 16 residues. CDR3: CASSPLAGLAKNIQYF. The CDR3, as DNA: TGTGCCAGTAGTCCGTTGGCAGGACTAGCCAAAAACATTCAGTACTTC.

DNA of the CDR3: TGTGCCACCCGACAGGGGGCCACCGGGGAGCTGTTTTTT. Its protein product is CATRQGATGELFF. This sequence joins TRBV10-3 and TRBJ2-2, with TRBD1 matching 10 bases. J lost 4 bases, V lost 10 bases, and 3 bases had no gene match. The CDR3 has 13 amino acids. CDR1 is ENHRY, CDR2 SYGVKD, per germline.

This clone was counted a few times. The chain joins TRBV4-1 to TRBJ2-5; no reliable D call. The ends were cut back, 4 bases at V and 1 base at J, with 10 bases in the middle. CDR1 and CDR2 from the germline V gene are MGHRA and YSYEKL. There are 14 residues in the CDR3. The CDR3 DNA follows: TGCGCCAGCAGCCCGAGACATCTCCAAGAGACCCAGTACTTC. Its protein is CASSPRHLQETQYF.